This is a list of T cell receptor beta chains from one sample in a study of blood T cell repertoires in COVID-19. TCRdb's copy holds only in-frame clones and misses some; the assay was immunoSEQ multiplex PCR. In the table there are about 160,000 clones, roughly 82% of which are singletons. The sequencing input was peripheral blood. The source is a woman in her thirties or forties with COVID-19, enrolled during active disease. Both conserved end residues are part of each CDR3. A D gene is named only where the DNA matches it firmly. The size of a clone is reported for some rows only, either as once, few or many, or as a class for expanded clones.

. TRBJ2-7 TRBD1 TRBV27 CASSQQGAVEQYF TGTGCCAGCAGTCAACAGGGGGCGGTCGAGCAGTACTTC
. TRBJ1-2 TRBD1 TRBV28 CASSFPGTGPANYGYTF TGTGCCAGCAGTTTTCCCGGGACAGGGCCCGCTAACTATGGCTACACCTTC
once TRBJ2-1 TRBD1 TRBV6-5 CASSSTGGNEQFF TGTGCCAGCAGTTCGACAGGGGGGAATGAGCAGTTCTTC
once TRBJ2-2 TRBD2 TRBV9 CASSVLSGGLNTGELFF TGTGCCAGCAGCGTACTCAGCGGGGGCTTGAACACCGGGGAGCTGTTTTTT
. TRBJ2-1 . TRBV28 CASSLHLGAGTPYNEQFF TGTGCCAGCAGTCTCCATCTCGGGGCGGGAACACCGTACAATGAGCAGTTCTTC
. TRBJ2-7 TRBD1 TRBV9 CASSVAWGQPKAEQYF TGTGCCAGCAGCGTAGCGTGGGGACAGCCGAAGGCGGAGCAGTACTTC
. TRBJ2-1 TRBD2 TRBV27 CASSAGLADNEQFF TGTGCCAGCAGTGCCGGACTAGCGGACAATGAGCAGTTCTTC
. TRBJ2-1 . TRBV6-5 CASSANPSANNEQFF TGTGCCAGCAGCGCCAACCCGTCAGCGAACAATGAGCAGTTCTTC
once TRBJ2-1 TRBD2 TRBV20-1 CSASSGGAPFF TGCAGTGCTTCTAGCGGGGGGGCCCCATTCTTC
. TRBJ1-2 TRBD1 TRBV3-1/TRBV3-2 CASSQDTDRGYGYTF TGTGCCAGCAGCCAAGATACGGACAGGGGGTATGGCTACACCTTC
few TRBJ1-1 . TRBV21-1 CASSNPGTGRSTPRGTEAFF TGTGCCAGCAGCAACCCCGGGACAGGGAGATCCACGCCACGGGGCACTGAAGCTTTCTTT
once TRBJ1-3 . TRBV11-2 CASSPTPHRDSGNTIYF TGTGCCAGCAGCCCCACCCCGCACAGAGACTCTGGAAACACCATATATTTT
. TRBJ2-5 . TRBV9 CASSAGHLQETQYF TGTGCCAGCAGCGCGGGACATCTCCAAGAGACCCAGTACTTC
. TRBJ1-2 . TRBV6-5 CASSYGPLARSYTF TGTGCCAGCAGTTATGGGCCCCTTGCAAGGAGCTACACCTTC
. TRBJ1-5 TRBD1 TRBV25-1 CASSEATGTHQPQHF TGTGCCAGCAGTGAAGCGACAGGGACGCATCAGCCCCAGCATTTT
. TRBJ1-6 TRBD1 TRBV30 CAWRAGGNNSPLHF TGTGCCTGGAGAGCAGGGGGCAATAATTCACCCCTCCACTTT
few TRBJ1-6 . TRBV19 CASSIQSGSLRSPLHF TGTGCCAGTAGTATTCAAAGCGGGTCCCTGAGATCACCCCTCCACTTT
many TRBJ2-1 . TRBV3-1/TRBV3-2 CASSQGLVDHLFF TGTGCCAGCAGCCAAGGGCTAGTGGATCATCTGTTCTTC
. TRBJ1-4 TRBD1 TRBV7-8 CASSADRGRVEKLFF TGTGCCAGCAGCGCCGACAGGGGGCGCGTCGAAAAACTGTTTTTT
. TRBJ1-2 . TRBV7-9 CASSLSDSSGYTF TGTGCCAGCAGCTTAAGCGACAGCAGTGGCTACACCTTC
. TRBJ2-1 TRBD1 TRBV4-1 CASSQGNRGYNEQFF TGCGCCAGCAGCCAAGGGAACAGGGGCTACAATGAGCAGTTCTTC
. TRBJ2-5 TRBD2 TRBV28 CATWTSGSQETQYF TGTGCCACCTGGACTAGCGGGAGCCAAGAGACCCAGTACTTC
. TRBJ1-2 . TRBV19 CASMFPGQGNGYTF TGTGCCAGTATGTTTCCCGGGCAGGGGAATGGCTACACCTTC
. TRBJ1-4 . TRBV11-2 CASSTRQNEKLFF TGTGCCAGCAGCACGCGACAGAATGAAAAACTGTTTTTT
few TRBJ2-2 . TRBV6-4 CASSEGDKDTGELFF TGTGCCAGCAGTGAAGGGGATAAGGACACCGGGGAGCTGTTTTTT
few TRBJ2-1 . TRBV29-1 CSVEEGSSYNEQFF TGCAGCGTTGAAGAAGGGAGCTCCTACAATGAGCAGTTCTTC
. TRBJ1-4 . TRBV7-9 CASSLAMAVEKLFF TGTGCCAGCAGCTTAGCTATGGCTGTTGAAAAACTGTTTTTT
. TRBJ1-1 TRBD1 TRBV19 CASRTGELNTEAFF TGTGCCAGTAGAACAGGGGAGCTGAACACTGAAGCTTTCTTT
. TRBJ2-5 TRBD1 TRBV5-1 CASRTGTGVMSQETQYF TGCGCCAGCAGAACCGGGACAGGGGTAATGAGCCAAGAGACCCAGTACTTC
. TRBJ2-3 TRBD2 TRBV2 CASKGGGGADTQYF TGTGCCAGCAAAGGCGGCGGGGGGGCAGATACGCAGTATTTT
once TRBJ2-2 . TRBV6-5 CASSSGLSNTGELFF TGTGCCAGCAGTTCGGGACTCTCGAACACCGGGGAGCTGTTTTTT
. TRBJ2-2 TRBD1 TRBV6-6 CASSDRGTGELFF TGTGCCAGCAGTGACAGGGGTACCGGGGAGCTGTTTTTT
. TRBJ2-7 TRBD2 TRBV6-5 CASNGLAGDEQYF TGTGCCAGCAACGGACTAGCGGGAGACGAGCAGTACTTC
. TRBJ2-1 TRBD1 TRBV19 CASSGTVYNEQFF TGTGCCAGTAGTGGGACAGTATACAATGAGCAGTTCTTC
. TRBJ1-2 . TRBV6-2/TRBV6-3 CASSSGGPYGYTF TGTGCCAGCAGCTCCGGAGGGCCCTATGGCTACACCTTC
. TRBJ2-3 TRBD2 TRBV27 CASSSDLAGPDTQYF TGTGCCAGCAGTAGTGATCTAGCGGGGCCAGATACGCAGTATTTT
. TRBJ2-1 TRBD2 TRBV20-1 CSASQNGGINEQFF TGCAGTGCTAGTCAGAACGGGGGGATCAATGAGCAGTTCTTC
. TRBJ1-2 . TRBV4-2 CASSQEVGQGYGYTF TGTGCCAGCAGCCAAGAAGTGGGCCAGGGGTATGGCTACACCTTC
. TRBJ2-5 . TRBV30 CACDTGSETQYF TGTGCCTGTGACACGGGGTCGGAGACCCAGTACTTC
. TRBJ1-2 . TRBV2 CASRDSSNGYTF TGTGCCAGCAGAGACTCCTCCAATGGCTACACCTTC
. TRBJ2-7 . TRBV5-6 CASSRAGEQYF TGTGCCAGCAGCAGAGCTGGCGAGCAGTACTTC
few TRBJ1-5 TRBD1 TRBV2 CASSEAGTGLKEDQPQHF TGTGCCAGCAGTGAAGCGGGGACAGGGTTGAAAGAGGATCAGCCCCAGCATTTT
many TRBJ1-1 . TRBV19 CASGWTEDTEAFF TGTGCCAGCGGTTGGACAGAAGACACTGAAGCTTTCTTT
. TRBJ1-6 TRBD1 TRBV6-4 CASSDSTGSIRSSYNSPLHF TGTGCCAGCAGTGACTCGACAGGGAGTATCAGGAGCTCCTATAATTCACCCCTCCACTTT
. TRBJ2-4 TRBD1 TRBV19 CASRSLTGGYGSKNIQYF TGTGCCAGTAGGAGTTTGACAGGGGGCTATGGGAGCAAAAACATTCAGTACTTC
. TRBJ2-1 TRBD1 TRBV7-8 CASSLERQGAYNEQFF TGTGCCAGCAGCCTAGAAAGACAGGGGGCCTACAATGAGCAGTTCTTC
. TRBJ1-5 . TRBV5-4 CASSFRRGGARNQPQHF TGTGCCAGCAGTTTCCGGAGGGGGGGCGCACGCAATCAGCCCCAGCATTTT